This is a list of T cell receptor beta chains from one sample in a study of human T cells and chemical hapten exposure. TCRdb processed the RACE reads anew with MiXCR; each CDR3 protein has one entry. The sample includes roughly 89,000 distinct CDR3 sequences, under 13% of them seen just once. The input for sequencing was whole blood, taken in connection with sensitization to the hapten diphenylcyclopropenone (DPC). Receptors originate from a woman aged 25 to 39 with alopecia areata. Some clones in this sample may be carry-over from other donors' samples. CDR3s include the opening cysteine and the closing phenylalanine or tryptophan. Fields, in order: CDR3 length, clone size, D gene, J gene, V gene, CDR3 DNA, CDR3 protein. D genes are given only for firm matches. Where a row states a size, it is once, few, many or the class of an expanded clone; other rows omit it.

>13|many|-|TRBJ1-1|TRBV7-2
TGTGCCAGCAGCCCAACAGGGTACACTGAAGCTTTCTTT
CASSPTGYTEAFF
>16|many|TRBD1|TRBJ1-1|TRBV6-2/TRBV6-3
TGTGCCAGCAGTCCTGACGGGACAGGGGAAGCATTGTACGCTTTCTTT
CASSPDGTGEALYAFF
>8|many|-|TRBJ1-2|TRBV29-1
TGCAGCGTTTCGCCAATCACCTTC
CSVSPITF
>15|many|-|TRBJ1-2|TRBV28
TGTGCCAGCAGTCTATGGACAGCCCCTAACTATGGCTACACCTTC
CASSLWTAPNYGYTF
>14|few|TRBD1|TRBJ2-3|TRBV2
TGTGCCAGCAGGGGACAGGGGTACGCAGATACGCAGTATTTT
CASRGQGYADTQYF
>15|many|-|TRBJ2-1|TRBV7-2
TGTGCCAGCACCCAAACAGGGGAGGCATACAATGAGCAGTTCTTC
CASTQTGEAYNEQFF
>12|few|-|TRBJ2-1|TRBV18
TGTGCCAGCTCATCTCGAACTAATGAGCAGTTCTTC
CASSSRTNEQFF
>13|many|TRBD2|TRBJ2-5|TRBV5-4
TGTGCCAGCAGCCCCGGCGGGGGAGAGACCCAGTACTTC
CASSPGGGETQYF
>13|few|-|TRBJ2-2|TRBV6-7
TGTGCCAGCACCCAGGGGTTCACCGGGGAGCTGTTTTTT
CASTQGFTGELFF
>13|many|-|TRBJ1-6|TRBV6-2/TRBV6-3
TGTGCCAGCAATCCAGGACCTAATTCACCCCTCCACTTT
CASNPGPNSPLHF
>13|-|TRBD2|TRBJ2-1|TRBV7-9
TGTGCCAGCAGCCGGACTAGCGGGAATGAGCAGTTCTTC
CASSRTSGNEQFF
>17|many|TRBD2|TRBJ2-2|TRBV12-3/TRBV12-4
TGTGCCAGCAGTCCAAGGACTAGCGGGGGAAACACCGGGGAGCTGTTTTTT
CASSPRTSGGNTGELFF
>16|many|TRBD2|TRBJ2-1|TRBV11-2
TGTGCCAGCAGCTCGAGACTAGCGGGAGGGTACAATGAGCAGTTCTTC
CASSSRLAGGYNEQFF
>14|many|-|TRBJ2-7|TRBV29-1
TGCAGCGTTGGGGAGCCGGGATCAACCTACGAGCAGTACTTC
CSVGEPGSTYEQYF
>13|many|-|TRBJ2-1|TRBV12-3/TRBV12-4
TGTGCCAGCAGTTTGAATCGGTGGAATGAGCAGTTCTTC
CASSLNRWNEQFF
>12|many|-|TRBJ1-1|TRBV20-1
TGCAGTGCCCGACTACGGAACACTGAAGCTTTCTTT
CSARLRNTEAFF
>12|many|-|TRBJ2-5|TRBV18
TGTGCCAGCTCACCTCAAATCGAGACCCAGTACTTC
CASSPQIETQYF
>13|many|-|TRBJ2-5|TRBV20-1
TGCAGTGCTACGGGTCCGGGTCGCGAGACCCAGTACTTC
CSATGPGRETQYF
>15|many|-|TRBJ2-2|TRBV24-1
TGTGCCACCGCCCCTAGGGAAACGAACACCGGGGAGCTGTTTTTT
CATAPRETNTGELFF
>15|many|TRBD1|TRBJ2-3|TRBV29-1
TGCAGCGTTATAGGACAGGGCCGGGGCACAGATACGCAGTATTTT
CSVIGQGRGTDTQYF
>14|many|-|TRBJ1-1|TRBV6-2/TRBV6-3
TGTGCCACCCTGGGTAGAGGGCTGAACACTGAAGCTTTCTTT
CATLGRGLNTEAFF
>13|many|TRBD1|TRBJ1-1|TRBV12-3/TRBV12-4
TGTGCCAGCAGTTTGAACAGGGGGACTGAAGCTTTCTTT
CASSLNRGTEAFF
>16|many|TRBD1|TRBJ2-1|TRBV6-1
TGTGCCAGCACCGTGGACAGGGGTGGACCCTACAATGAGCAGTTCTTC
CASTVDRGGPYNEQFF
>17|few|-|TRBJ1-5|TRBV20-1
TGCAGTGCTAGAGGTCAGGGATTCGGGTATAGCAATCAGCCCCAGCATTTT
CSARGQGFGYSNQPQHF
>17|many|-|TRBJ2-1|TRBV20-1
TGCAGTGCTAGAGTACGGGACTCCCTCAGCTCCTACAATGAGCAGTTCTTC
CSARVRDSLSSYNEQFF
>10|-|-|TRBJ2-1|TRBV6-2/TRBV6-3
TGTGCCAGCAGTTCCAATGAGCAGTTCTTC
CASSSNEQFF
>12|many|-|TRBJ1-1|TRBV28
TGTGCCGCGAAGACTGTGAACACTGAAGCTTTCTTT
CAAKTVNTEAFF
>16|-|-|TRBJ2-3|TRBV20-1
TGCAGTGCTAGAGTGGTTTGGGCAACTAGCACAGATACGCAGTATTTT
CSARVVWATSTDTQYF
>15|few|-|TRBJ2-3|TRBV6-1
TGTGCCAGCAGTGAAAGTCAGGGAGGCACAGATACGCAGTATTTT
CASSESQGGTDTQYF
>16|medium-sized|TRBD2|TRBJ2-2|TRBV6-2/TRBV6-3
TGTGCCAGCAGTACTAGGGGCGGGAGTATCACCGGGGAGCTGTTTTTT
CASSTRGGSITGELFF
>13|many|TRBD1|TRBJ2-7|TRBV27
TGTGCCAGCAGTTTAAACCTGGACAGGGTGGAGTACTTC
CASSLNLDRVEYF
>15|few|-|TRBJ2-5|TRBV18
TGTGCCAGCTCACCCACTCTAGCGACCCAAGAGACCCAGTACTTC
CASSPTLATQETQYF
>13|many|-|TRBJ2-5|TRBV19
TGTGCCAGTAGTTCCACACCTGTCGAGACCCAGTACTTC
CASSSTPVETQYF
>18|many|-|TRBJ2-3|TRBV7-6
TGTGCCAGCAGCTTGGACGTGCGGACAGTCACTAGCACAGATACGCAGTATTTT
CASSLDVRTVTSTDTQYF
>18|many|-|TRBJ2-2|TRBV6-6
TGTGCCAGCAGTCAATCCCGGGACTCCGATCAGAACACCGGGGAGCTGTTTTTT
CASSQSRDSDQNTGELFF
>12|-|-|TRBJ2-5|TRBV29-1
TGCAGCGCAGCAGACTTACAAGAGACCCAGTACTTC
CSAADLQETQYF
>13|-|-|TRBJ1-2|TRBV29-1
TGCAGCGTCGACAGACTCCGGGGGGATGGCTACACCTTC
CSVDRLRGDGYTF
>17|-|TRBD2|TRBJ2-3|TRBV7-6
TGTGCCAGCAGCTTAGGGCTAGCGGGGTCTAGCACAGATACGCAGTATTTT
CASSLGLAGSSTDTQYF
>17|many|-|TRBJ1-5|TRBV7-9
TGTGCCAGCAGCTTGGGGGGGACGGAAAATAGCAATCAGCCCCAGCATTTT
CASSLGGTENSNQPQHF
>13|-|-|TRBJ1-5|TRBV19
TGTGCCAGTAGTATGGGGGTAGATCAGCCCCAGCATTTT
CASSMGVDQPQHF
>17|many|-|TRBJ2-5|TRBV7-7
TGTGCTAGCAGCCCCCGAGGCCAGGGGCCGGTCCAAGAGACCCAGTACTTC
CASSPRGQGPVQETQYF
>15|few|TRBD2|TRBJ2-1|TRBV4-3
TGCGCCAGCAGCCGAGGAACTAGCGGGAGCCATGAGCAGTTCTTC
CASSRGTSGSHEQFF